This TCR beta chain emerged from a study of beta chain features in type 1 diabetes (dated by TCRdb to 2016 to 2018). Some background on the complete study: Patients and healthy donors did not differ in mean age, gender distribution, total cell number or subset yield. A total of 90 million to 140 million sorted cells were examined across all samples, and RNA yield correlated strongly with the number of cells per subset. The study compared the TCRB repertoires of sorted circulating CD4+ T cell subsets in recently diagnosed type 1 diabetes patients with those in matched healthy donors. Whereas all 30 or so donors provided naive and central memory subsets, regulatory and stem cell-like memory subsets were isolated from just 8 patients and roughly 8 healthy donors. General findings and caveats noted by the study authors: In all four CD4+ subsets, TCRB CDR3 length was moderately but significantly shorter in type 1 diabetes patients. Because the HLA sub-analyses included only small numbers of individuals, any influence of HLA type on TCRB rearrangement was left unresolved. The naive, central memory and regulatory TCRB repertoires appeared to resemble one another more closely among patients than among healthy donors. PCR might favor shorter templates, but patient and control samples were amplified and corrected together, so any skew would affect both groups equally. Because cDNA was sequenced instead of genomic DNA, highly expressing activated cells could be over-represented, though the groups showed no difference in activation or CD3 levels. At VDJ recombination sites, type 1 diabetes patients had fewer insertions and more deleted nucleotides, which implies abnormalities in thymic rearrangement.

From each donor, a single peripheral blood sample of about 100 mL on average was drawn into heparinised tubes. Naive, central memory, regulatory and stem cell-like memory CD4+ T cells were sorted on a BD FACSAria II using a panel including CD45RO, CCR7, CD25, CD127, CD95 and CD27. Purity was above 98% for every sorted population. Right away, PBMCs were isolated by Lymphoprep density gradient centrifugation and were stained directly, with no culture step. To minimize batch effects, samples were stained and sorted in pairs, one healthy donor with one patient per experiment. The High Capacity cDNA Reverse Transcription Kit was used to reverse transcribe all of the isolated RNA, meaning that expressed TCRB transcripts were what got sequenced. Naive, central memory and regulatory T cell samples underwent deep immunoSEQ sequencing, averaging approximately 3.5 million total reads per sample. After sorted cells were lysed in RLT buffer, RNA was extracted with DNase-treated RNeasy Micro or Mini kits, with the choice depending on cell number. To prevent cross-contamination, every cell subset was processed on its own, while patient and healthy donor samples were processed together. TCRB sequences were amplified from cDNA with the immunoSEQ multiplex PCR, producing 87-bp fragments spanning the CDR3 region. The amplicons were sequenced using the Illumina HiSeq platform. The authors' pipeline ran thus. PCR bias was computationally corrected using synthetic template baselines, reads within Hamming distance 2 were collapsed, and singletons that could not be merged were discarded. Reads were aligned against IMGT to assign V, D and J genes, CDR3 length and insertions or deletions at six rearrangement sites. Within each subset, clonotype counts were normalized to sorted cell number, after which true diversity and Gini coefficients were computed with the tcR R package. Repertoire sharing was quantified using the overlap coefficient calculated on TCRB nucleotide sequences. Entries here come from immuneACCESS through TCRdb and include only in-frame sequences with V and J called. Some clones fail to appear in such tables; in the studies checked, an unresolved V gene covers under half of the shortfall, and the cause of the remainder is unknown. The DNA was the basis for D and trimming; V, J and clone size are from that table. The sample profile shows over 120,000 clones; around an eighth of them were found once. The ten largest clones represent approximately 1.3% of the sample.

As for this clone: The specificity of this receptor is unknown. No base quality values were provided; no much bigger clone lies one nucleotide off.

From cysteine to phenylalanine, the CDR3 is 13 amino acids long. Of all the DNA, just the CDR3 is kept, 39 bases in frame from base 1. The germline V gene encodes CDR1 SNHLY and CDR2 FYNNEI. V drops 6 bases and J drops 6 bases, leaving 11 bases in between. The sample comprised central memory CD4+ T cells from blood. The rearranged segments are TRBV2 and TRBJ1-4, and TRBD1 may be the D gene, going by 5 matching bases. This TCR was sampled from a man between 18 and 29 years old with type 1 diabetes. CDR3 sequence: CASRRGFDEKLFF. Read as DNA, the sequence is TGTGCCAGCAGGAGGGGTTTTGATGAAAAACTGTTTTTT.